Below, one T cell receptor beta chain is given with its context. The sample is drawn from a study of T cells in localized non-small cell lung cancer. The repertoire was sequenced with immunoSEQ multiplex PCR; TCRdb's copy has only in-frame clones and lacks some. The table includes tens of thousands of clones, more than 70% detected once. The CDR3 spans 15 residues. V trimming: 0 bases; J trimming: 4 bases; junction bases outside the gene matches: 5. Germline CDR1 reads WNHNN; CDR2 reads SYGVQD (reference sequence). The origin of this receptor is a woman aged 35 to 70 with stage I squamous cell lung carcinoma. The chain has TRBV10-1 and TRBJ1-1, with TRBD1 matching 7 bases. This sample comprised peripheral blood, obtained before any cancer treatment. The DNA for the CDR3 is TGCGCCAGCAGTGAGTCGGACAGGCGAGGCACTGAAGCTTTCTTT. Encoded protein: CASSESDRRGTEAFF.